This T cell receptor (beta chain) was identified in a study of T cell changes during pregnancy in multiple sclerosis. CDR3 length: 13 residues. V lost 1 base, J lost 6 bases, and 7 bases lay in between. Germline CDR1 MGHRA, CDR2 YSYEKL. Clones were read by immunoSEQ multiplex PCR, and TCRdb kept only the in-frame ones, dropping some. The repertoire holds almost 20,000 clones, roughly 90% seen once, with more than 6% in the top ten. The receptor was isolated from a female donor in good health, enrolled as a control in a pregnancy study. This chain joins TRBV4-1 and TRBJ2-1; D is uncertain. The specimen comprised CD8+ T cells from peripheral blood mononuclear cells, sampled in the third trimester of pregnancy. As DNA, the CDR3 is TGCGCCAGCAGCCAAGTCCTGGCCAATGAGCAGTTCTTC. It yields the protein CASSQVLANEQFF.